What follows is one T cell receptor (beta chain) and its context. Its target is unknown. These data come from a study of OX40 agonist ivuxolimab in advanced cancers. Study as a whole: A partial response was reached by three patients: one with hepatocellular carcinoma and two with cutaneous melanoma. Whole-study findings and limits: Those patients achieving a partial response at 0.1-3.0 mg/kg showed among the lowest clonal expansion. Doses of 0.1 to 3.0 mg/kg were accompanied by clonal expansion of CD4+ and CD8+ blood T cells by week 6.

CDR1 SGDLS and CDR2 YYNGEE come from the germline V gene. This CDR3 has 12 residues. V lost 0 bases and J 5 bases, leaving 4 bases between the germline ends. Using immunoSEQ multiplex PCR, the repertoire was profiled, and TCRdb retains in-frame clones only, with some absent. This sample has about 27,000 clones, with roughly 90% found just once. The receptor's source is an adult with an advanced solid tumor such as melanoma, head and neck, liver or kidney cancer. The source material was CD4+ or CD8+ T cells sorted from blood, sampled in a trial of the OX40 agonist ivuxolimab. The V and J genes are TRBV9 and TRBJ2-3; D gene unclear. CDR3 amino acids: CASSVVGDTQYF. CDR3 DNA: TGTGCCAGCAGCGTAGTAGGAGATACGCAGTATTTT.